This T cell receptor (beta chain) derives from a study of T cells after yellow fever vaccination (dated by TCRdb to between 2018 and 2020). In terms of the full investigation: The SMART-Seq v4 Ultra Low Input RNA kit was used to prepare libraries from fractions with low cell numbers. The cohort comprised two healthy male donors, one aged 18 to 29 and one aged 30 to 39 years. Bulk PBMC replicates and cell subsets were isolated from blood drawn at multiple timepoints before and after both primary and secondary immunization. To follow T-cell clones before and after both primary and booster YFV17D yellow fever vaccination, bulk TCR alpha and beta repertoires underwent longitudinal sequencing. Study-level results and caveats: Compared with the primary T-cell response, the secondary T-cell response was faster but weaker, reaching its peak on day 5 rather than on day 15. Because abundant contaminating clonotypes from the bulk population could be contained in FACS-sorted repertoires, computational filtering was required. Because the study included only two donors, the extent to which the findings can be generalized is limited. After the booster, most clones that had expanded after primary vaccination were detected again (about 97% of CD4 and around 88% of CD8), suggesting broad maintenance of memory. A small fraction of clonotypes showed up in both the CD4 and CD8 compartments, probably as a result of convergent recombination.

In this sample, this clonotype turned up a few times. What antigen it recognizes has not been identified. No base-level quality is on record; no much larger clone is a single base apart. V is shortened by 2 bases, J by 4 bases, and the region joining them spans 8 bases. The CDR3, cysteine through phenylalanine, is 13 amino acids long. Only CDR3 DNA is held: 39 bases, read in frame from base 1. Sequences SNHLY (CDR1) and FYNNEI (CDR2) are obtained from the germline V gene. The instrument was an Illumina NovaSeq 6000. TCR cDNA was made using 5'RACE template switching, a step that added a universal primer site and unique molecular identifiers. Priming of cDNA synthesis was performed from both the TCR alpha and TCR beta constant segments. Two PCR steps were used to amplify libraries, with sample barcodes and sequencing adapters being added in the second step. Libraries were sequenced on Illumina HiSeq 2500 (2x100 bp) or NovaSeq (2x150 bp). Turning to the authors' computational methods: MIGEC was used to demultiplex reads and collapse the reads into UMI consensus sequences, and MiXCR was used for V(D)J alignment. Vaccine-responding clonotypes were defined with edgeR using replicate PBMC samples, requiring FDR below 0.01 and a log2 fold change above 5 up to day 15. Each bulk clonotype received a CD4 or CD8 identity based on whether the sequenced CD4 or CD8 repertoire contained that clonotype at higher abundance. TCRdb trimmed the raw reads at Q25, called clones with MiXCR and kept productive beta chains. Identical CDR3 proteins give one entry, which carries the most common genes and DNA. The V and J calls follow TCRdb's processing rather than the paper's. The sample contains about 320,000 distinct CDR3 sequences, roughly 10% of them found a single time. Of the sample, about 3.5% falls within the top ten clones.

The treatment or condition label of this sample denotes: live attenuated yellow fever vaccine strain. A standard Ficoll-Paque protocol was used to isolate PBMCs from peripheral blood. CD4 and CD8 T-cell fractions were isolated with Dynabeads CD4 and CD8 positive selection kits. TriZol was used to extract RNA from bulk PBMCs, from CD4 and CD8 fractions, and from dextramer-positive and dextramer-negative fractions. The chain is encoded by TRBV2 joined to TRBJ2-5; TRBD2 is a possible D gene, resting on 6 matching bases. The source of this sequence is a man younger than 35 who received the YFV17D yellow fever vaccine. Material: CD4+ T cells sorted from PBMCs, obtained 45 days after the yellow fever booster vaccination. The DNA reads as follows: TGTGCCAGCAGTGAATTGGAGGGAGAGACCCAGTACTTC. Its product reads: CASSELEGETQYF.